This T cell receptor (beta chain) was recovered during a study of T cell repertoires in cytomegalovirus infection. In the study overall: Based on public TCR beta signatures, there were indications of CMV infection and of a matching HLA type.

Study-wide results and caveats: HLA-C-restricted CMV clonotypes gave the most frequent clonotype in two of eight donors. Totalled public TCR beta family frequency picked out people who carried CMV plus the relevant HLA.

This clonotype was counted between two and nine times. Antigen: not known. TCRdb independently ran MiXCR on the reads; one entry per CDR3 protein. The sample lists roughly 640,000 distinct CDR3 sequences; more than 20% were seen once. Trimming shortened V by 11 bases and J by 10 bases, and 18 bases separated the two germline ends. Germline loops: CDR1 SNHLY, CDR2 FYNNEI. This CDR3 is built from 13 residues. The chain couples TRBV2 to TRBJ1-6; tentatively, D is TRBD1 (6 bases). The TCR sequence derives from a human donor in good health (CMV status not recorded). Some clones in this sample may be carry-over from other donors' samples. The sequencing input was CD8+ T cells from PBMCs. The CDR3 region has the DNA TGTGCCTCCCAGGGGAGGTTTAACTCACCCCTCCACTTT. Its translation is CASQGRFNSPLHF.